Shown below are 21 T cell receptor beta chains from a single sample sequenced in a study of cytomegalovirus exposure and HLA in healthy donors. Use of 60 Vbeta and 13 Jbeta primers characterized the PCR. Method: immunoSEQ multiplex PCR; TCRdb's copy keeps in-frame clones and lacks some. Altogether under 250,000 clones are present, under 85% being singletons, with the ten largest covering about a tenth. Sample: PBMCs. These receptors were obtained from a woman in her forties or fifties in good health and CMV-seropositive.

CDR3 in DNA: TGCGCCAGCAGCCCCATGTTAGATACGCAGTATTTT. Protein sequence: CASSPMLDTQYF. The rearrangement uses TRBV4-1 and TRBJ2-3; no clear D gene. CDR3 length: 12 amino acids. Germline values: CDR1 MGHRA, CDR2 YSYEKL. Trimming took off 4 bases at V and 5 bases at J, with 7 bases between the two ends.

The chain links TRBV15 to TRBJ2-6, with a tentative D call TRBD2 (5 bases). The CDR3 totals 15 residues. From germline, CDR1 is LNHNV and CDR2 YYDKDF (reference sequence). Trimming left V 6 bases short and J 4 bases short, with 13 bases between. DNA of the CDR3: TGTGCCACCAGGGGTGGAGGAACCGGGGCCAACGTCCTGACTTTC. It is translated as CATRGGGTGANVLTF.

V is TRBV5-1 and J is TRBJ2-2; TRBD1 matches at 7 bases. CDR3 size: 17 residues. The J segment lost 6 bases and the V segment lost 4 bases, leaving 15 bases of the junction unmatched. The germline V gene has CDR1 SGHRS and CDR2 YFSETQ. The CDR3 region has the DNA TGCGCCAGCAGCCTGTGGGCCGGGACAGAAGGGTCCGGGGAGCTGTTTTTT. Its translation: CASSLWAGTEGSGELFF. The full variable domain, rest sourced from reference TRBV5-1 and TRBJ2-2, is KAGVTQTPRYLIKTRGQQVTLSCSPISGHRSVSWYQQTPGQGLQFLFEYFSETQRNKGNFPGRFSGRQFSNSRSEMNVSTLELGDSALYLCASSLWAGTEGSGELFFGEGSRLTVL.

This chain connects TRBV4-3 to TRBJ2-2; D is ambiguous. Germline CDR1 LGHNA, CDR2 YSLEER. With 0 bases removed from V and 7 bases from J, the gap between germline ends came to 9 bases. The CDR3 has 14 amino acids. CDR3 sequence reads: CASSQEVPGGELFF. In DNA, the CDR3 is TGCGCCAGCAGCCAAGAAGTTCCCGGCGGGGAGCTGTTTTTT.

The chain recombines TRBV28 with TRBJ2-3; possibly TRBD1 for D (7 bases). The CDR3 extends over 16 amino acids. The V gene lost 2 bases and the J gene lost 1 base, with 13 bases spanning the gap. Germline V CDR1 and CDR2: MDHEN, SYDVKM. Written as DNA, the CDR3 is TGTGCCAGCAGTTTAGTCAGGGGGACTGGCACAGATACGCAGTATTTT. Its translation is CASSLVRGTGTDTQYF.

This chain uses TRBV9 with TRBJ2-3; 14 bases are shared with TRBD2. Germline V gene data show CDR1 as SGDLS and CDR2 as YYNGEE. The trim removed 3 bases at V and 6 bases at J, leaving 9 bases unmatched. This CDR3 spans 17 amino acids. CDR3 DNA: TGTGCCAGCAGCGAGGGGACTAGCGGGGGATTATCGGATACGCAGTATTTT. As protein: CASSEGTSGGLSDTQYF.

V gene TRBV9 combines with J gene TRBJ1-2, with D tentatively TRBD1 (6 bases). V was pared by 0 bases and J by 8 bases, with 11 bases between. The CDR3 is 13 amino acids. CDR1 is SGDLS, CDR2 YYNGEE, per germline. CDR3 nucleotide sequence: TGTGCCAGCAGCGTAGCCGGGACAAGAGGCTACACCTTC. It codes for CASSVAGTRGYTF.

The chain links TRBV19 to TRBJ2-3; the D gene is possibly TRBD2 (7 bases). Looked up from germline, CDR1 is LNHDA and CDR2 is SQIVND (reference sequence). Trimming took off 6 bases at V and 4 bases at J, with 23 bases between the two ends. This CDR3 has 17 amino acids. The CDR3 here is CASRPNLGGREADTQYF. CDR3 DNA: TGTGCCAGTAGGCCCAATCTGGGGGGGCGAGAGGCAGATACGCAGTATTTT.

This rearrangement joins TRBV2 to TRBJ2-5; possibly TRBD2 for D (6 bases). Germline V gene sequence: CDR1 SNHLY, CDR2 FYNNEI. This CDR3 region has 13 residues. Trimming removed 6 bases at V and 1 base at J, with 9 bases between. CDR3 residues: CASSGTLQETQYF. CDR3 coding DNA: TGTGCCAGCAGCGGGACTCTCCAAGAGACCCAGTACTTC.

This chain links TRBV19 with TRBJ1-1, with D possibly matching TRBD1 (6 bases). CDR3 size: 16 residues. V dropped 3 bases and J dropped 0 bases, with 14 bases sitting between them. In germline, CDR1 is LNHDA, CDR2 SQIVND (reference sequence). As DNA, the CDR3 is TGTGCCAGTAGTATTGGATTCCAGGGGATGAACACTGAAGCTTTCTTT. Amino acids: CASSIGFQGMNTEAFF.

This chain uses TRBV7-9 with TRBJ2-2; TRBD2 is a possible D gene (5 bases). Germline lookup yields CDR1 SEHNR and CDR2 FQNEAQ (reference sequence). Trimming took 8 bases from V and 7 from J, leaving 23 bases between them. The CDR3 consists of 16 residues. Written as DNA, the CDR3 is TGTGCCAGCCCTAGTGAGGGTGCGGTGAACGGCGGGGAGCTGTTTTTT. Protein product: CASPSEGAVNGGELFF.

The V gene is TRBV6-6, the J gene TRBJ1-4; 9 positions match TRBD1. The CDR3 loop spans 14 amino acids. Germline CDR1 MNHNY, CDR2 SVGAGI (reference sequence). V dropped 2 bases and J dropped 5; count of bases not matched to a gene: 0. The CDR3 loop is CASSYDRGNEKLFF. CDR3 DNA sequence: TGTGCCAGCAGTTACGACAGGGGGAATGAAAAACTGTTTTTT.

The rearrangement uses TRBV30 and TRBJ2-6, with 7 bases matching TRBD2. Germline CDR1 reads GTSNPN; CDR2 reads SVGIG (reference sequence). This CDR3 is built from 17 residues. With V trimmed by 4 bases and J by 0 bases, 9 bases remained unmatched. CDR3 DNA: TGTGCCTGGATAACACCGGGGGGAGCCTCTGGGGCCAACGTCCTGACTTTC. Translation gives CAWITPGGASGANVLTF. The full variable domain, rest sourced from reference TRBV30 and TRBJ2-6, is SQTIHQWPATLVQPVGSPLSLECTVEGTSNPNLYWYRQAAGRGLQLLFYSVGIGQISSEVPQNLSASRPQDRQFILSSKKLLLSDSGFYLCAWITPGGASGANVLTFGAGSRLTVL.

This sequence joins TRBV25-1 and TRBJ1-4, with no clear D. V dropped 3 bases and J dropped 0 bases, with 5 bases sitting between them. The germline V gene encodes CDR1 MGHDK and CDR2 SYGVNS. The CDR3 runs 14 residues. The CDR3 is CASSDGATNEKLFF. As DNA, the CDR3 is TGTGCCAGCAGTGACGGGGCAACTAATGAAAAACTGTTTTTT.

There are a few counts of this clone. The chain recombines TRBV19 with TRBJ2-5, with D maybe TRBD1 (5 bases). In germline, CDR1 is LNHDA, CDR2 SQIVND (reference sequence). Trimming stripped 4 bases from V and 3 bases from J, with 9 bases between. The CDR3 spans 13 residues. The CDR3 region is CASSTTAKETQYF. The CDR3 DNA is TGTGCCAGTAGTACGACAGCCAAAGAGACCCAGTACTTC.

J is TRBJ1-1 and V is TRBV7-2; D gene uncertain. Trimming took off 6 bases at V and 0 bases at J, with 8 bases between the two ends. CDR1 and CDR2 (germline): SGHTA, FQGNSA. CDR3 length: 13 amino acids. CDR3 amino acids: CASRLTLNTEAFF. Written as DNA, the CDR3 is TGTGCCAGCAGATTGACATTGAACACTGAAGCTTTCTTT.

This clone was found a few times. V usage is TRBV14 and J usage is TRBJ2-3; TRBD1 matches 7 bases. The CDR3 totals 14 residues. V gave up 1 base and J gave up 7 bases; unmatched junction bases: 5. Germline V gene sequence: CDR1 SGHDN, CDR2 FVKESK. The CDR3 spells CASSQGVRGNTQYF. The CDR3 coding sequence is TGTGCCAGCAGCCAAGGGGTCAGGGGGAATACGCAGTATTTT.

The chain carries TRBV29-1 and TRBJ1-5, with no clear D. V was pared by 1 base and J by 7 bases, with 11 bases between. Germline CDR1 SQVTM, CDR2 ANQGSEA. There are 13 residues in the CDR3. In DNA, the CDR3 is TGCAGCGTTGAAGGTGCGGGCGGGCAGCCCCAGCATTTT. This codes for CSVEGAGGQPQHF.

CDR3 protein: CASSLGGVNSGANVLTF. In nucleotides, the CDR3 is TGTGCCAGCAGCTTAGGAGGGGTTAACTCTGGGGCCAACGTCCTGACTTTC. This chain joins TRBV7-3 and TRBJ2-6; D perhaps matches TRBD2 (6 bases). The CDR3 is made up of 17 amino acids. Trimming took off 2 bases at V and 0 bases at J, with 11 bases between the two ends. Germline CDR1 reads SGHTA; CDR2 reads FQGTGA.

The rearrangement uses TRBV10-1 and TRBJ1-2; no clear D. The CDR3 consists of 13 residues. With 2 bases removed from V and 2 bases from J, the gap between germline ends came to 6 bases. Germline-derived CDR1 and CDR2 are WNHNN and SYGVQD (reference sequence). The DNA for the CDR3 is TGCGCCAGCAGTGAGGGAGGGAACTATGGCTACACCTTC. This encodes CASSEGGNYGYTF.

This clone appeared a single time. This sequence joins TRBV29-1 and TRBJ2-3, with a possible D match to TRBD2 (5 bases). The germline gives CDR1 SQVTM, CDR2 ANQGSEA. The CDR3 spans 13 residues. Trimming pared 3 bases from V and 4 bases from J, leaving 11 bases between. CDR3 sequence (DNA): TGCAGCGTTGAGCGGGCACGGCCAGATACGCAGTATTTT. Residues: CSVERARPDTQYF.